These T cell receptor beta chains were read from a single sample in a study of blood T cell repertoires in COVID-19. Here immunoSEQ multiplex PCR was the method, and the copy in TCRdb shows in-frame clones only, minus some. This sample has 170,000 or so clones, with roughly 90% found just once. The sample consisted of PBMCs or T cells enriched from blood (not recorded which). The receptor set was obtained from a woman between 45 and 60 years old who had recovered from COVID-19. Both conserved end residues are part of each CDR3. A D gene is named only where the DNA matches it firmly. Rows give clone size only sometimes, using once, few, many, or a class for an expanded clone.

CASSEQGLGEKLFF,TGTGCCAGCAGTGAACAGGGGCTGGGGGAAAAACTGTTTTTT,.,.,TRBJ1-4,TRBV25-1
CASSPTGRGLGNTEAFF,TGTGCCAGCAGCCCGACAGGGAGAGGCCTGGGGAACACTGAAGCTTTCTTT,TRBD1,.,TRBJ1-1,TRBV6-2/TRBV6-3
CASSLPPGSASYEQYF,TGTGCCAGCAGCTTACCTCCCGGTAGCGCCTCCTACGAGCAGTACTTC,.,few,TRBJ2-7,TRBV7-2
CASSGGPGQENYGYTF,TGTGCCAGCAGCGGTGGACCGGGACAGGAGAACTATGGCTACACCTTC,TRBD1,once,TRBJ1-2,TRBV9
CASSLGQGTIYGYTF,TGTGCCAGCAGCTTAGGACAGGGAACGATTTATGGCTACACCTTC,TRBD1,.,TRBJ1-2,TRBV7-2
CASSSTPEGVQETQYF,TGTGCCAGCAGCTCCACCCCCGAGGGTGTCCAAGAGACCCAGTACTTC,.,few,TRBJ2-5,TRBV7-9
CASSRTLGTSFDEQFF,TGCGCCAGCAGCCGAACACTCGGGACATCCTTCGATGAGCAGTTCTTC,.,.,TRBJ2-1,TRBV4-1
CASSLVAGGTAYEQYF,TGTGCCAGCAGCTTGGTAGCGGGGGGTACGGCCTACGAGCAGTACTTC,TRBD2,.,TRBJ2-7,TRBV5-5
CASTVPPNTQYF,TGTGCCAGCACCGTTCCCCCTAATACGCAGTATTTT,.,.,TRBJ2-3,TRBV7-2
CASSFRVSYEQYF,TGTGCCAGCAGTTTCAGGGTCTCCTACGAGCAGTACTTC,.,.,TRBJ2-7,TRBV12-3/TRBV12-4
CASSLGGSGNTIYF,TGTGCCAGCAGCTTAGGGGGCTCTGGAAACACCATATATTTT,.,few,TRBJ1-3,TRBV5-5
CASSPLAKNIQYF,TGTGCCAGCAGCCCTCTAGCCAAAAACATTCAGTACTTC,.,.,TRBJ2-4,TRBV7-9
CATSDPGYGYTF,TGTGCCACCAGTGATCCCGGTTACGGCTACACCTTC,.,.,TRBJ1-2,TRBV24-1
CAWTRQGPPGPQPQHF,TGTGCCTGGACCCGACAGGGGCCGCCTGGGCCCCAGCCCCAGCATTTT,TRBD1,.,TRBJ1-5,TRBV30
CASGPRDTTYEQYF,TGTGCTAGTGGTCCCCGGGACACCACCTACGAGCAGTACTTC,.,.,TRBJ2-7,TRBV12-5
CASSPGAGETQYF,TGTGCCAGCAGCCCCGGCGCGGGGGAGACCCAGTACTTC,.,.,TRBJ2-5,TRBV7-2
CASSLKGEETQYF,TGTGCCAGCAGCTTGAAAGGGGAAGAGACCCAGTACTTC,.,.,TRBJ2-5,TRBV5-4
CASSDTIEQGLGDNEQFF,TGTGCCAGCAGTGATACAATCGAACAAGGACTAGGAGACAATGAGCAGTTCTTC,TRBD2,.,TRBJ2-1,TRBV2
CASSALAGDTGELFF,TGTGCCAGCAGCGCACTAGCGGGGGACACCGGGGAGCTGTTTTTT,TRBD2,.,TRBJ2-2,TRBV11-1
CASRVRGPPNEQYF,TGTGCCAGCCGAGTCAGGGGACCACCGAACGAGCAGTACTTC,.,few,TRBJ2-7,TRBV6-5
CASWTGGDYGYTF,TGTGCCAGCTGGACAGGGGGAGATTATGGCTACACCTTC,TRBD1,.,TRBJ1-2,TRBV19
CASSYSDSPPYEQYF,TGTGCCAGCAGCTATTCAGATTCCCCACCCTACGAGCAGTACTTC,.,few,TRBJ2-7,TRBV7-9
CASSIVWTGLNGYTF,TGTGCCAGTAGTATAGTTTGGACAGGGTTGAATGGCTACACCTTC,TRBD1,.,TRBJ1-2,TRBV19
CASSETSGGARDTQYF,TGTGCCAGCAGCGAGACTAGCGGGGGGGCTCGGGATACGCAGTATTTT,TRBD2,.,TRBJ2-3,TRBV9
CASSVGTTQYF,TGTGCCAGCAGCGTAGGGACTACCCAGTACTTC,.,.,TRBJ2-5,TRBV9
CASSVGQYTEAFF,TGTGCCAGCAGCGTCGGACAGTACACTGAAGCTTTCTTT,.,.,TRBJ1-1,TRBV9
CASRTGGNYGYTF,TGTGCCAGCAGGACAGGGGGCAACTATGGCTACACCTTC,TRBD1,once,TRBJ1-2,TRBV27
CASSRGVWDRRPETQYF,TGTGCCAGCAGTCGAGGGGTATGGGACAGGAGGCCGGAGACCCAGTACTTC,TRBD1,.,TRBJ2-5,TRBV5-5
CATSTEGQGNSPLHF,TGTGCCACCAGCACCGAAGGACAGGGGAATTCACCCCTCCACTTT,TRBD1,.,TRBJ1-6,TRBV15
CASSVALGGRMDTEAFF,TGTGCCAGCAGCGTAGCATTGGGAGGGAGGATGGACACTGAAGCTTTCTTT,.,.,TRBJ1-1,TRBV9
CASSLEGGNTIYF,TGTGCCAGCAGCTTAGAGGGGGGAAACACCATATATTTT,.,.,TRBJ1-3,TRBV7-2
CASSQDLGLYSYEQYF,TGTGCCAGCAGCCAAGATCTGGGACTCTACTCCTACGAGCAGTACTTC,.,.,TRBJ2-7,TRBV3-1/TRBV3-2
CASRTLAGVYNEQFF,TGTGCCAGCAGAACCCTAGCGGGGGTATACAATGAGCAGTTCTTC,TRBD2,.,TRBJ2-1,TRBV2
CASSAAMDRENEKLFF,TGTGCCAGCAGCGCAGCCATGGACAGGGAGAATGAAAAACTGTTTTTT,TRBD1,.,TRBJ1-4,TRBV9
CASSPSQGARTEAFF,TGTGCCAGCAGCCCATCACAGGGGGCAAGGACTGAAGCTTTCTTT,TRBD1,.,TRBJ1-1,TRBV7-9
CASSLSSSGGAEQYF,TGTGCCAGCAGTTTATCTTCTAGCGGGGGGGCCGAGCAGTACTTC,TRBD2,few,TRBJ2-7,TRBV27
CASSFGRPTNEKLFF,TGCGCCAGCAGCTTTGGGAGGCCAACTAATGAAAAACTGTTTTTT,.,.,TRBJ1-4,TRBV4-3
CASSPGSSQGGDGYTF,TGTGCCAGCAGCCCCGGGTCCTCACAGGGTGGAGATGGCTACACCTTC,.,.,TRBJ1-2,TRBV4-2
CASSQEWGENTEAFF,TGCGCCAGCAGCCAAGAGTGGGGAGAGAACACTGAAGCTTTCTTT,.,.,TRBJ1-1,TRBV4-3
CASSLLYYGYTF,TGTGCCAGCAGCCTACTCTACTATGGCTACACCTTC,.,.,TRBJ1-2,TRBV7-9
CASSYEGASTGELFF,TGTGCCAGCAGTTACGAGGGGGCCTCCACCGGGGAGCTGTTTTTT,TRBD1,.,TRBJ2-2,TRBV6-5
CACAREQGEKLFF,TGTGCCTGCGCAAGGGAACAGGGTGAAAAACTGTTTTTT,.,.,TRBJ1-4,TRBV30
CASSRRDTLAGELFF,TGTGCCAGCAGCCGGAGGGACACCCTTGCCGGGGAGCTGTTTTTT,.,.,TRBJ2-2,TRBV7-8
CASSLGAGKETQYF,TGTGCCAGCAGCTTAGGAGCGGGTAAAGAGACCCAGTACTTC,.,.,TRBJ2-5,TRBV7-2
CASSLVDGTDYGYTF,TGCGCCAGCAGCTTGGTAGATGGGACAGACTATGGCTACACCTTC,TRBD1,.,TRBJ1-2,TRBV5-1
CASSLRTGTDEQYF,TGTGCCAGCAGCTTACGAACAGGGACGGACGAGCAGTACTTC,.,.,TRBJ2-7,TRBV7-9